The TCR beta chain described here comes from a study of OX40 agonist ivuxolimab in advanced cancers. Across the whole study: With a range of roughly 20 to 85, age averaged approximately 54 years, and 75% to 90% were male.

A history of autoimmune disease or systemic immunosuppression excluded patients. Collection of blood occurred at baseline, at cycle 4 day 1, and at cycle 7 day 1. Trimming at V came to 7 bases and at J to 3 bases, leaving 11 bases not matched to a gene. Germline CDR1 reads SGHTA; CDR2 reads FQGNSA. This CDR3 has 15 amino acids. Produced via immunoSEQ multiplex PCR; TCRdb's table is partial and in-frame only. The repertoire holds tens of thousands of clones, with about 90% as singletons. Sequenced here: CD4+ or CD8+ T cells sorted from blood, sampled in a trial of the OX40 agonist ivuxolimab. The V gene is TRBV7-2, the J gene TRBJ1-2; 7 bases are a match to TRBD1. This receptor was taken from an adult with an advanced solid tumor such as melanoma, head and neck, liver or kidney cancer. CDR3 sequence reads: CASTPGGGTYYGYTF. The CDR3 DNA sequence: TGTGCCAGCACCCCAGGGGGGGGCACTTACTATGGCTACACCTTC.